What follows is one T cell receptor (beta chain) and its context. This record belongs to a study of blood T cell repertoires in COVID-19. Those enrolled, adults aged about 18 to 95 years, came from roughly 23 US areas. Researchers sorted participants into cohorts using their self-reported clinical history. Two negative PCRs, clearance, or symptom resolution were required of recovered Cohort 3 donors. CDR3 size: 14 residues. V trimming: 1 base; J trimming: 9 bases; junction bases outside the gene matches: 3. The germline V gene encodes CDR1 SGHAT and CDR2 FQNNGV. TCRdb keeps only in-frame clones here, not all; method: immunoSEQ multiplex PCR. This sample has a few hundred thousand clones, with just under 90% found just once.

Sample: PBMCs or T cells enriched from blood (not recorded which). This chain links TRBV11-2 with TRBJ1-6, with 7 bases aligning to TRBD1. The sequence was collected from a woman aged 45-60 years who had recovered from COVID-19. CDR3 coding DNA: TGTGCCAGCAGCTTAGGACAGGGTAGTTCACCCCTCCACTTT. Amino acid sequence: CASSLGQGSSPLHF.